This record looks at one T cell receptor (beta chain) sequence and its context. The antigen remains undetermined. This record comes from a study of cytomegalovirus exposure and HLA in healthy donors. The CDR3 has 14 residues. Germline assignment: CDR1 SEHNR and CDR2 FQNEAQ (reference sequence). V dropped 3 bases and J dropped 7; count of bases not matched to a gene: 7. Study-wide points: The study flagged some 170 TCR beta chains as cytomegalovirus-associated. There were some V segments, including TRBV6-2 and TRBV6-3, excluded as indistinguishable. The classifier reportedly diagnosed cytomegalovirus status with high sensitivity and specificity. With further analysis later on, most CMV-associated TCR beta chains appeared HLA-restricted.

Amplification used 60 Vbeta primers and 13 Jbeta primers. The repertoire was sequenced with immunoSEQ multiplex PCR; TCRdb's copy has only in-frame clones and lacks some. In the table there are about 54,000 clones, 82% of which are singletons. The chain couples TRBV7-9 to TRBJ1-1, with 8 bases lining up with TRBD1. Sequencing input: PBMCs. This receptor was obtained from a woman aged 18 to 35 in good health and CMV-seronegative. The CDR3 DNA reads TGTGCCAGCAGCTTGGGCCAGGGGGCTGGTGAAGCTTTCTTT. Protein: CASSLGQGAGEAFF.